This TCR beta chain comes out of a study of cytomegalovirus exposure and HLA in healthy donors. The PCR used 60 Vbeta and 13 Jbeta primers. The data were produced by immunoSEQ multiplex PCR, yet TCRdb's version contains in-frame clones alone and is incomplete. This table has 150,000 to 180,000 clones, roughly 82% appearing once. Whole-study results and caveats: One variant, a missense change in DCLRE1C, was linked in a later analysis to TCR beta V- and J-gene trimming. Per a prior analysis, the majority of TCR beta V segments were productive roughly 90% or roughly 30% of the time.

Points on this clone: The antigen is undetermined.

The TCR originated in a woman between 45 and 65 years old in good health and CMV-seropositive. Sequenced sample: PBMCs.

Here the CDR3 reads CATSRAETPNQPQHF. The DNA of the CDR3 is TGTGCCACCAGCAGAGCTGAGACACCGAATCAGCCCCAGCATTTT. The chain employs TRBV15 and TRBJ1-5; D remains ambiguous. This CDR3 comprises 15 residues. From germline, CDR1 is LNHNV and CDR2 YYDKDF (reference sequence). Trimming took off 1 base at V and 4 bases at J, with 11 bases between the two ends.